This passage covers 10 T cell receptor beta chains from one sample sequenced in a study of T cell repertoires in cytomegalovirus infection. TCRdb re-analysed the reads in MiXCR, keeping a single row per CDR3 protein. The sample shows approximately 130,000 distinct CDR3 sequences, approximately 9.2% of them seen only once. What was sequenced was PBMCs. These receptors originate from a human donor in good health (CMV status not recorded). Some clones in this sample may be carry-over from other donors' samples.

There are a few counts of this clonotype. J is TRBJ2-7 and V is TRBV5-1, with D maybe TRBD1 (5 bases). V gave up 6 bases and J gave up 3 bases, with 16 bases separating them. Germline V gene sequence: CDR1 SGHRS, CDR2 YFSETQ. The CDR3 is 14 amino acids. The CDR3 bases are TGCGCCAGCACCATAGACGTAGGGGTCTACGAGCAGTACTTC. Translation gives CASTIDVGVYEQYF.

This clonotype showed up many times. V and J are TRBV7-9 and TRBJ1-2, with 7 bases aligning to TRBD1. Germline loops: CDR1 SEHNR, CDR2 FQNEAQ (reference sequence). Trimming at V came to 5 bases and at J to 5 bases, leaving 17 bases not matched to a gene. This CDR3 is built from 17 residues. The chain's CDR3 is CASSTITPGQRTYGYTF. CDR3 coding DNA: TGTGCCAGCAGCACTATCACCCCGGGACAGAGAACTTATGGCTACACCTTC.

This clonotype showed up many times. CDR3 protein: CASSLIGDRVFWNNEQFF. For the CDR3, the DNA is TGTGCCAGCAGTCTTATAGGGGACAGGGTTTTTTGGAACAATGAGCAGTTCTTC. This sequence joins TRBV28 and TRBJ2-1, with 9 bases identical to TRBD1. The CDR3 consists of 18 residues. Looked up from germline, CDR1 is MDHEN and CDR2 is SYDVKM. Germline trimming cut 5 bases from V and 5 bases from J; bases unmatched to any gene: 16.

This clonotype was counted many times. The V and J genes are TRBV7-3 and TRBJ1-5; tentatively, D is TRBD1 (6 bases). The CDR3 runs to 14 residues. Trimming left V 6 bases short and J 1 base short, with 10 bases between. Germline loops: CDR1 SGHTA, CDR2 FQGTGA. CDR3 nucleotide sequence: TGTGCCAGCAGGGTAACAGGGAGCAATCAGCCCCAGCATTTT. It translates to CASRVTGSNQPQHF.

This clonotype was seen ten or more times. The chain joins TRBV11-2 to TRBJ2-5; the D is unclear. Looked up from germline, CDR1 is SGHAT and CDR2 is FQNNGV. The CDR3 consists of 15 residues. Trimming shortened V by 1 base and J by 4 bases, and 13 bases separated the two germline ends. As DNA, the CDR3 is TGTGCCAGCAGCTTAGGTGGCCGACAAAGAGAGACCCAGTACTTC. It codes for CASSLGGRQRETQYF.

This clonotype was counted many times. The chain links TRBV9 to TRBJ2-7; D may be TRBD1 (6 bases). This CDR3 spans 15 amino acids. Trimming removed 3 bases from V and 0 bases from J, with 13 bases in between. Germline V CDR1 and CDR2: SGDLS, YYNGEE. The CDR3: CASSAAGTYSYEQYF. The CDR3 nucleotides are TGTGCCAGCAGCGCGGCCGGGACATACTCCTACGAGCAGTACTTC.

This clonotype was seen many times. This chain links TRBV7-9 with TRBJ2-1; 7 nucleotides align to TRBD2. Germline loops: CDR1 SEHNR, CDR2 FQNEAQ (reference sequence). The junction had 9 bases not matched to a gene; V was cut back by 6 bases and J by 4 bases. This CDR3 is 15 amino acids long. CDR3: CASRSSGGSYNEQFF. The CDR3 nucleotides read TGTGCCAGCAGAAGTTCCGGGGGGTCTTACAATGAGCAGTTCTTC.

Ten or more counts support this clonotype. This CDR3 reads CASSFAQGFNTGELFF. DNA of the CDR3: TGTGCCAGCAGCTTTGCGCAGGGGTTTAACACCGGGGAGCTGTTTTTT. This chain links TRBV7-8 with TRBJ2-2; D is possibly TRBD1 (6 bases). Trimming left V 3 bases short and J 2 bases short, with 13 bases between. The CDR3 covers 16 residues. Germline V gene sequence: CDR1 SGHVS, CDR2 FQNEAQ.

This clonotype came up many times. The chain links TRBV7-8 to TRBJ1-2; D unresolved. The CDR3 loop spans 15 amino acids. Between the trimmed V and J ends, which lost 4 bases and 0 bases, there was a span of 12 bases. CDR1 SGHVS and CDR2 FQNEAQ come from the germline V gene. CDR3 protein: CASSSRHNPNYGYTF. The DNA of the CDR3 is TGTGCCAGCAGCTCCAGACACAATCCTAACTATGGCTACACCTTC.

The chain carries TRBV12-3 or TRBV12-4 and TRBJ2-2; TRBD2 might be the D (6 bases). V lost 3 bases and J lost 1, with 12 bases in between. The CDR3 has 16 amino acids. The CDR3 here is CASSFGGALNTGELFF. DNA of the CDR3: TGTGCCAGCAGTTTTGGCGGGGCCTTGAACACCGGGGAGCTGTTTTTT.